These 25 T cell receptor beta chains were all obtained from the same sample, sequenced in a study of blood T cell repertoires in COVID-19. The assay was immunoSEQ multiplex PCR, and TCRdb's table has in-frame clones only and misses some. The sample shows tens of thousands of clones, approximately 86% of them seen only once. Sequencing was done on a sample of peripheral blood. The source of these receptors is a male donor with acute or convalescent COVID-19.

V usage is TRBV18 and J usage is TRBJ1-3, with D uncertain. From germline, CDR1 is KGHSH and CDR2 LQKENI. With 1 base removed from V and 2 bases from J, the gap between germline ends came to 9 bases. The CDR3 has 15 residues. CDR3 region: CASSPRSIAGNTIYF. DNA for the CDR3: TGTGCCAGCTCACCACGGTCCATAGCTGGAAACACCATATATTTT.

The gene calls are TRBV9 and TRBJ2-3; 8 bases are a match to TRBD2. Losses at the gene ends were 4 bases for V and 5 bases for J; bases not matched to a gene: 6. CDR3 size: 14 residues. Looked up from germline, CDR1 is SGDLS and CDR2 is YYNGEE. The CDR3: CASSPRGARDTQYF. The CDR3 bases are TGTGCCAGCAGCCCGCGGGGGGCGAGAGATACGCAGTATTTT.

This chain links TRBV30 with TRBJ1-6; tentative D call: TRBD1 (5 bases). CDR1 is GTSNPN, CDR2 SVGIG, per germline (reference sequence). The CDR3 extends over 17 amino acids. The germline V and J ends were trimmed by 2 bases and 0 bases, with 14 bases remaining between them. The CDR3 is CAWSSRGPSSYNSPLHF. CDR3 DNA: TGTGCCTGGAGTTCAAGGGGCCCTAGCTCCTATAATTCACCCCTCCACTTT.

The rearrangement links TRBV7-7 to TRBJ2-5, with 9 nucleotides matching TRBD1. In germline, CDR1 is SSHAT, CDR2 FNYEAQ (reference sequence). The CDR3 is made up of 13 amino acids. Trimming at V came to 5 bases and at J to 5 bases, leaving 3 bases not matched to a gene. Written as DNA, the CDR3 is TGTGCCAGCAGCCAGACAGGGGGGGAGACCCAGTACTTC. It translates to CASSQTGGETQYF.

The chain has TRBV6-6 and TRBJ2-7; D may be TRBD1 (8 bases). The CDR3 totals 14 residues. Germline lookup yields CDR1 MNHNY and CDR2 SVGAGI (reference sequence). The V end was cut by 6 bases, the J end by 3 bases, with 15 bases between. The CDR3 bases are TGTGCCAGCAGGGGGGGGACAGGACTCTACGAGCAGTACTTC. It translates to CASRGGTGLYEQYF.

The V gene is TRBV7-9, the J gene TRBJ2-1, with a possible D match to TRBD1 (5 bases). The germline V and J ends were trimmed by 1 base and 3 bases, with 7 bases remaining between them. There are 14 residues in the CDR3. Germline V gives CDR1 SEHNR, CDR2 FQNEAQ (reference sequence). The CDR3 DNA reads TGTGCCAGCAGCTTAGAGGGGTTCTACAATGAGCAGTTCTTC. Translated: CASSLEGFYNEQFF.

The chain joins TRBV20-1 to TRBJ2-3; TRBD2 matches at 7 bases. From germline, CDR1 is DFQATT and CDR2 SNEGSKA (reference sequence). Trimming removed 3 bases from V and 1 base from J; junction bases left unmatched: 7. The CDR3 covers 15 residues. The CDR3 is CSASPKAGGTDTQYF. As DNA, the CDR3 is TGCAGTGCTAGTCCAAAGGCGGGGGGCACAGATACGCAGTATTTT.

The rearrangement links TRBV7-9 to TRBJ2-3, with a tentative D call TRBD2 (5 bases). In germline, CDR1 is SEHNR, CDR2 FQNEAQ (reference sequence). There are 13 residues in the CDR3. The V end was cut by 7 bases, the J end by 5 bases, with 13 bases between. For the CDR3, the DNA is TGTGCCAGCACCACTCTGGAGGAAGATACGCAGTATTTT. As protein: CASTTLEEDTQYF.

This clone was counted a single time. The V and J genes are TRBV28 and TRBJ2-7, with 7 bases aligning to TRBD1. The CDR3 is 14 residues long. The V gene end was trimmed by 7 bases and the J gene end by 4 bases; junction bases not matched to a gene: 10. Per the germline V gene, CDR1 is MDHEN and CDR2 is SYDVKM. DNA for the CDR3: TGTGCCAGCAACACAGGGGTCGGTAGGTACGAGCAGTACTTC. It codes for CASNTGVGRYEQYF.

The chain is built from TRBV7-9 and TRBJ2-1; D is perhaps TRBD1 (6 bases). The germline V and J ends were trimmed by 4 bases and 8 bases, with 9 bases remaining between them. Germline values: CDR1 SEHNR, CDR2 FQNEAQ (reference sequence). The CDR3 runs 12 residues. The CDR3: CASSSQGHEQFF. The CDR3 nucleotides are TGTGCCAGCAGCTCACAGGGTCATGAGCAGTTCTTC.

In this sample, this clone turned up once. The chain joins TRBV6-5 to TRBJ1-4, with 9 bases lining up with TRBD1. The junction had 4 bases not matched to a gene; V was cut back by 5 bases and J by 6 bases. This CDR3 comprises 14 residues. The V gene's germline CDR1 is MNHEY and CDR2 SVGAGI. CDR3 loop: CASSTGGVDEKLFF. The CDR3 DNA is TGTGCCAGCAGTACAGGGGGCGTTGATGAAAAACTGTTTTTT.

The gene calls are TRBV7-2 and TRBJ2-3; no clear D gene. V lost 2 bases and J 0 bases, leaving 15 bases between the germline ends. The germline V gene encodes CDR1 SGHTA and CDR2 FQGNSA. CDR3 size: 17 residues. CDR3 in amino acids: CASSLLILSTSTDTQYF. CDR3 nucleotide sequence: TGTGCCAGCAGCTTACTCATCCTATCCACCAGCACAGATACGCAGTATTTT. The full variable domain, rest sourced from reference TRBV7-2 and TRBJ2-3, is GAGVSQSPSNKVTEKGKDVELRCDPISGHTALYWYRQSLGQGLEFLIYFQGNSAPDKSGLPSDRFSAERTGGSVSTLTIQRTQQEDSAVYLCASSLLILSTSTDTQYFGPGTRLTVL.

The chain employs TRBV6-6 and TRBJ1-6; D gene uncertain. V gave up 2 bases and J gave up 8 bases, with 7 bases separating them. CDR1 and CDR2 from the germline V gene are MNHNY and SVGAGI (reference sequence). The CDR3 has 13 residues. The CDR3 protein is CASSYLADSPLHF. CDR3 DNA sequence: TGTGCCAGCAGTTACCTGGCAGATTCACCCCTCCACTTT.

The rearrangement uses TRBV7-2 and TRBJ1-6; D gene uncertain. The ends were cut back, 3 bases at V and 8 bases at J, with 8 bases in the middle. Germline V lookup: CDR1 SGHTA, CDR2 FQGNSA. The CDR3 contains 13 residues. The CDR3 region has the DNA TGTGCCAGCAGCTTGGAGAGGGATTCACCCCTCCACTTT. It yields the protein CASSLERDSPLHF. The full variable domain, its missing parts supplied by reference TRBV7-2 and TRBJ1-6, is GAGVSQSPSNKVTEKGKDVELRCDPISGHTALYWYRQSLGQGLEFLIYFQGNSAPDKSGLPSDRFSAERTGGSVSTLTIQRTQQEDSAVYLCASSLERDSPLHFGNGTRLTVT.

J is TRBJ2-3 and V is TRBV6-2 or TRBV6-3, with 9 bases that match TRBD2. Germline CDR1 and CDR2: MNHEY and SVGEGT. The CDR3 consists of 15 residues. Trimming took 2 bases from V and 3 from J; bases not matched to a gene: 3. CDR3 DNA: TGTGCCAGCAGTTACCCTGCGGGGGGGACAGATACGCAGTATTTT. Translated: CASSYPAGGTDTQYF.

The rearrangement links TRBV27 to TRBJ1-5, with 10 positions matching TRBD1. CDR3 length: 15 amino acids. Per the germline V gene, CDR1 is MNHEY and CDR2 is SMNVEV (reference sequence). V shed 3 bases, J shed 4 bases, and the junction held 3 bases outside the gene matches. Here the CDR3 reads CASSFGTGVNQPQHF. The CDR3 nucleotides are TGTGCCAGCAGTTTCGGGACAGGGGTAAATCAGCCCCAGCATTTT.

This clone was counted between two and nine times. The chain recombines TRBV6-5 with TRBJ2-7; 7 nucleotides align to TRBD2. The germline V gene has CDR1 MNHEY and CDR2 SVGAGI. The CDR3 loop spans 15 amino acids. Trimming removed 8 bases from V and 0 bases from J; junction bases left unmatched: 10. CDR3 amino acids: CASLYPAGISYEQYF. The CDR3 bases are TGTGCCAGCCTCTATCCAGCGGGGATCTCCTACGAGCAGTACTTC.

The chain couples TRBV5-5 to TRBJ1-1; D uncertain. Trimming took 0 bases from V and 0 from J, leaving 9 bases between them. From germline, CDR1 is SGHKS and CDR2 YYEKEE (reference sequence). CDR3 size: 15 residues. CDR3 protein: CASSLGGPMNTEAFF. DNA of the CDR3: TGTGCCAGCAGCTTGGGAGGCCCTATGAACACTGAAGCTTTCTTT. The full variable domain, rest sourced from reference TRBV5-5 and TRBJ1-1, is DAGVTQSPTHLIKTRGQQVTLRCSPISGHKSVSWYQQVLGQGPQFIFQYYEKEERGRGNFPDRFSARQFPNYSSELNVNALLLGDSALYLCASSLGGPMNTEAFFGQGTRLTVV.

The genes are TRBV7-9 and TRBJ1-4; D remains unclear. CDR3 size: 12 residues. Germline loops: CDR1 SEHNR, CDR2 FQNEAQ (reference sequence). V shed 5 bases and J shed 8 bases, with 9 bases lying between them. The CDR3 reads CASSPGREKLFF. The CDR3 bases are TGTGCCAGCAGCCCCGGTCGGGAAAAACTGTTTTTT.

The genes are TRBV27 and TRBJ2-7; 9 bases line up with TRBD1. The CDR3 runs to 16 residues. Germline CDR1 reads MNHEY; CDR2 reads SMNVEV (reference sequence). J lost 3 bases, V lost 7 bases, and 13 bases had no gene match. The CDR3 spells CASKLTLGQGHYEQYF. The CDR3 nucleotides read TGTGCCAGCAAACTTACCTTAGGACAGGGGCACTACGAGCAGTACTTC.

This sequence joins TRBV4-2 and TRBJ1-2; D possibly corresponds to TRBD1 (5 bases). The CDR3 covers 17 residues. The germline CDR1 and CDR2 sequences are LGHNA and YNFKEQ. Between the trimmed V and J ends, which lost 4 bases and 6 bases, there was a span of 24 bases. CDR3 coding DNA: TGTGCCAGCAGCCGGGGGGAGGGATCGGGGCAGGAAAATGGCTACACCTTC. Its translation: CASSRGEGSGQENGYTF.

This chain joins TRBV30 and TRBJ2-5; 13 nucleotides match TRBD2. The CDR3 is 16 amino acids. J lost 7 bases, V lost 2 bases, and 10 bases had no gene match. The germline gives CDR1 GTSNPN, CDR2 SVGIG (reference sequence). Written as DNA, the CDR3 is TGTGCCTGGAGTACCCGGACTAGCGGGGGCAGGTCGACCCAGTACTTC. Residues: CAWSTRTSGGRSTQYF.

The chain joins TRBV7-9 to TRBJ2-1; 13 nucleotides line up with TRBD2. There are 15 residues in the CDR3. The germline V gene encodes CDR1 SEHNR and CDR2 FQNEAQ (reference sequence). Losses at the gene ends were 5 bases for V and 5 bases for J; bases not matched to a gene: 3. The CDR3, as DNA: TGTGCCAGCAGCCGCGGACTAGCGGGGGACAATGAGCAGTTCTTC. As protein: CASSRGLAGDNEQFF. Together with reference TRBV7-9 and TRBJ2-1, the CDR3 gives the full variable domain: DTGVSQNPRHKITKRGQNVTFRCDPISEHNRLYWYRQTLGQGPEFLTYFQNEAQLEKSRLLSDRFSAERPKGSFSTLEIQRTEQGDSAMYLCASSRGLAGDNEQFFGPGTRLTVL.

The chain couples TRBV10-3 to TRBJ2-1; D is possibly TRBD1 (8 bases). Trimming removed 6 bases at V and 7 bases at J, with 13 bases between. CDR3 length equals 13 residues. Germline V gene data show CDR1 as ENHRY and CDR2 as SYGVKD. The CDR3 DNA reads as TGTGCCATCAGCCCACAGGGGGGGAATGAGCAGTTCTTC. This encodes CAISPQGGNEQFF.

The chain combines TRBV4-2 with TRBJ1-4, with a tentative D call TRBD1 (6 bases). The germline V gene encodes CDR1 LGHNA and CDR2 YNFKEQ. Deletions cut 0 bases from V and 10 bases from J, with 15 bases between. The length of the CDR3 is 15 residues. The CDR3: CASSQDGGGTGKLFF. CDR3 DNA: TGTGCCAGCAGCCAAGATGGCGGGGGCACGGGAAAACTGTTTTTT.